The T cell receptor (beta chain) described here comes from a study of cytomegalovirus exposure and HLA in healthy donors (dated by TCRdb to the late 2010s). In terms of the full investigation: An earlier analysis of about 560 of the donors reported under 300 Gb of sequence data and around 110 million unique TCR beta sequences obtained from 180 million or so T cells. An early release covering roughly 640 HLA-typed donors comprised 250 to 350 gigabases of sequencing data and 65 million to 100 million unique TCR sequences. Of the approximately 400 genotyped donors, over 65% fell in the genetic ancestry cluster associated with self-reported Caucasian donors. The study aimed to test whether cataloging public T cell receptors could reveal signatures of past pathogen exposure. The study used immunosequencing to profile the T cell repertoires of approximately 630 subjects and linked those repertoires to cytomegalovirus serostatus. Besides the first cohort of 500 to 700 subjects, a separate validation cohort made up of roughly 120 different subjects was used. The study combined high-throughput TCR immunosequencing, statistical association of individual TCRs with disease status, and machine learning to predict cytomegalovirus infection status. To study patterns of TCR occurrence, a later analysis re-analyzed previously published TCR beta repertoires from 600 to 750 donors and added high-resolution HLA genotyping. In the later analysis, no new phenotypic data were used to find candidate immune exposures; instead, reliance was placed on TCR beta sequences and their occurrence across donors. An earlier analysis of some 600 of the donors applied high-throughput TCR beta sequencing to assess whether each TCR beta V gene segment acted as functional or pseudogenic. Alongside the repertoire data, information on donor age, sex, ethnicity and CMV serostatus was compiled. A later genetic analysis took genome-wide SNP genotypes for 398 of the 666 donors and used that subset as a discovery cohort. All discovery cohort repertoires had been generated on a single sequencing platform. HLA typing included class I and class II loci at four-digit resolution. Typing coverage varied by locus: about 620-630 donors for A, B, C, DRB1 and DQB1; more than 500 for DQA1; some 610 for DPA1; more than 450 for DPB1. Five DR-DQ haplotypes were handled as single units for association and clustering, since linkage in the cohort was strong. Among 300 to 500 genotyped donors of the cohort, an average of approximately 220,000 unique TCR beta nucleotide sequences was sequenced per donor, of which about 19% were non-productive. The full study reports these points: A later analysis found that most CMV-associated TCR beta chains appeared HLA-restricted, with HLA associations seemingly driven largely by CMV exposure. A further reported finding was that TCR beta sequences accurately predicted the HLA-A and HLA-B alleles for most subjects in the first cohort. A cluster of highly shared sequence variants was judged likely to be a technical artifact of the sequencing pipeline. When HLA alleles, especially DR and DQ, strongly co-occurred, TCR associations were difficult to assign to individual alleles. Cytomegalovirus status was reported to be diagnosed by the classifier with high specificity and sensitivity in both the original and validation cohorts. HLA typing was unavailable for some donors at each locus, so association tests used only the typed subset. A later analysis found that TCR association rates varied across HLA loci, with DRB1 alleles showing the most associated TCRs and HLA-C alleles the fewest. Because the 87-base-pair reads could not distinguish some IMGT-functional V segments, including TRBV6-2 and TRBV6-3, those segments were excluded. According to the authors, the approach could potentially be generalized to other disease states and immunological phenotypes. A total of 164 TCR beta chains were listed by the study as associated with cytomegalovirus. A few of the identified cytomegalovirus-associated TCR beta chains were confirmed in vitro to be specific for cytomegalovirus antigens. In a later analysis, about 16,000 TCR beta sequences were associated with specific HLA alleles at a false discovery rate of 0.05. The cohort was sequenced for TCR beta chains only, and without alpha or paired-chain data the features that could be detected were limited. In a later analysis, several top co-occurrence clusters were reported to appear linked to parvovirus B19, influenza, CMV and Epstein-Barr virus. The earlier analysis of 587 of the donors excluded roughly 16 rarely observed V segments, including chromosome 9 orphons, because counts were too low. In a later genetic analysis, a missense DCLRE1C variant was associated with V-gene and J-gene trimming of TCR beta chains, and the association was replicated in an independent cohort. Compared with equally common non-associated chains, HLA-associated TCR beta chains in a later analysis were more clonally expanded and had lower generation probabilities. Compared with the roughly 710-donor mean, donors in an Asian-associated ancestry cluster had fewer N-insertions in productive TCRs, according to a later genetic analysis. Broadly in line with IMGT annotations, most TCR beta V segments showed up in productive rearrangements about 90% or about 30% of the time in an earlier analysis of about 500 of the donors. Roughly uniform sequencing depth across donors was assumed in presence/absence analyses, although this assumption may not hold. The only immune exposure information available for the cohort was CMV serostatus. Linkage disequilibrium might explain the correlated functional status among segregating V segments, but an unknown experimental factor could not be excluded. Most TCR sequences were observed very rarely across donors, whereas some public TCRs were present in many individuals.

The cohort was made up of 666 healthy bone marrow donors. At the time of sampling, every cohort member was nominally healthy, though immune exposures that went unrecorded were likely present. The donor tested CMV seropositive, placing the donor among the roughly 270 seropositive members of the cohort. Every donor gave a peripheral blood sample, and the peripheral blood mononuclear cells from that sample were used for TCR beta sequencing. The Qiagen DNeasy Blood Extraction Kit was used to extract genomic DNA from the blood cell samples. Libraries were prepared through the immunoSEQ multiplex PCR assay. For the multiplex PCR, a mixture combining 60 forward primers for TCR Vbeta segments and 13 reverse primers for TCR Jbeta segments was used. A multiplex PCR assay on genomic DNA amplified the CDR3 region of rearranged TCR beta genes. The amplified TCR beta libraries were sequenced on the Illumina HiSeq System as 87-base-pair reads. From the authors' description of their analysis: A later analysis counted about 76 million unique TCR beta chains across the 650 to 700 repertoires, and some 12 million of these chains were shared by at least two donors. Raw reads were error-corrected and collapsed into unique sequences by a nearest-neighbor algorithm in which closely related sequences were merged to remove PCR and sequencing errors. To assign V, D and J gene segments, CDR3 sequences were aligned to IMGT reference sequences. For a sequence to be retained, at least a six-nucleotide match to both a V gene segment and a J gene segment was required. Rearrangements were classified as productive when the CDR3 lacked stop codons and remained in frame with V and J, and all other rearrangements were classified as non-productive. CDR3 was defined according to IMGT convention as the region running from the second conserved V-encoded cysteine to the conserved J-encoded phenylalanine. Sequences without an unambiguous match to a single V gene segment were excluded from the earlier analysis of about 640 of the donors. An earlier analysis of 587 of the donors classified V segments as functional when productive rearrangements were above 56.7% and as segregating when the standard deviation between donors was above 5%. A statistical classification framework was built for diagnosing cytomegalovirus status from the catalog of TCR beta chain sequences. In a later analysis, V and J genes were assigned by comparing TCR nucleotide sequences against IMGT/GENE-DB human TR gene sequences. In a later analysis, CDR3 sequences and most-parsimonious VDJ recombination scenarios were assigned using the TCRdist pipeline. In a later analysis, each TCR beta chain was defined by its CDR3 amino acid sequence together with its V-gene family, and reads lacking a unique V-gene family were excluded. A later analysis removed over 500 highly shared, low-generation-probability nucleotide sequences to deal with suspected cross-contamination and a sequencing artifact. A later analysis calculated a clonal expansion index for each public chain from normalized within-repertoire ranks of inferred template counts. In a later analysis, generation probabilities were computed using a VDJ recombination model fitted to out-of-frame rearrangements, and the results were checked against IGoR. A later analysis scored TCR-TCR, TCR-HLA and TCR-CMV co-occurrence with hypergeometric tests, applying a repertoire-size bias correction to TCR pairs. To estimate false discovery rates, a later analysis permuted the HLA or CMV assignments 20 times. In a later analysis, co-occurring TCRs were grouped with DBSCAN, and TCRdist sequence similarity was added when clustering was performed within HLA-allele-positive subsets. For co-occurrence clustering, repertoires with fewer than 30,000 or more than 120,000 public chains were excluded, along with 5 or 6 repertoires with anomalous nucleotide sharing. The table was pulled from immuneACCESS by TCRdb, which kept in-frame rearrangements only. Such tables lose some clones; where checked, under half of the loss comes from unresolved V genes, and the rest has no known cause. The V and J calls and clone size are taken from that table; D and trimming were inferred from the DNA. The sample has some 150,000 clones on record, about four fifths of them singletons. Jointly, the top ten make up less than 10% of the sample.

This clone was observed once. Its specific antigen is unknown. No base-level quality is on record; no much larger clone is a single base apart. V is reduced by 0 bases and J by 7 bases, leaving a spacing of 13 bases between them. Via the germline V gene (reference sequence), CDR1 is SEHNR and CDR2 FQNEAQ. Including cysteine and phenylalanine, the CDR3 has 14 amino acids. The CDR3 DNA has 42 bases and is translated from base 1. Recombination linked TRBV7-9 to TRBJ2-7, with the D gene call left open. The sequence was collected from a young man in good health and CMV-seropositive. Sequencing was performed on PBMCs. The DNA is TGTGCCAGCAGCTTAGCCGGATACTCGGGTGAGCAGTACTTC. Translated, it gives CASSLAGYSGEQYF. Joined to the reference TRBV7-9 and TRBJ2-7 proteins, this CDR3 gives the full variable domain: DTGVSQNPRHKITKRGQNVTFRCDPISEHNRLYWYRQTLGQGPEFLTYFQNEAQLEKSRLLSDRFSAERPKGSFSTLEIQRTEQGDSAMYLCASSLAGYSGEQYFGPGTRLTVT.